This is a list of T cell receptor beta chains from one sample in a study of identical twins. TCRdb re-called the 5' RACE reads with MiXCR, one entry per CDR3 protein. The repertoire holds 500,000 to 550,000 distinct CDR3 sequences, with 20% to 25% as singletons. These records were also assigned to another study, of T cells expressing NK-cell markers.

The specimen sequenced was CD4+ T cells sorted from blood. The receptors come from a woman aged 18-29 years in good health. Each CDR3 is given with its conserved first and last residue. The D gene is left open where the match is weak. Expanded clones are given a class, and other clones once, few, many or no size at all.

cdr3_aa | cdr3_nt | j_call | d_call | v_call | clone_size
CASSQDYGNVYNEQFF | TGCGCCAGCAGCCAAGATTACGGGAACGTATACAATGAGCAGTTCTTC | TRBJ2-1 | . | TRBV4-3 | few
CASSGNRDSNSPLHF | TGTGCCAGCAGCGGGAACCGGGACAGTAATTCACCCCTCCACTTT | TRBJ1-6 | TRBD1 | TRBV9 | many
CASVGQGASPLHF | TGTGCCAGCGTTGGGCAGGGGGCTTCACCCCTCCACTTT | TRBJ1-6 | TRBD1 | TRBV6-6 | .
CASQGRLSNTEAFF | TGTGCCAGCCAAGGACGTCTGTCCAACACTGAAGCTTTCTTT | TRBJ1-1 | . | TRBV27 | many
CSASGSELNIQYF | TGCAGTGCTAGCGGCTCAGAGCTAAACATTCAGTACTTC | TRBJ2-4 | . | TRBV20-1 | many
CASSPGQGMMYPEAFF | TGTGCCAGTAGTCCGGGACAGGGGATGATGTATCCTGAAGCTTTCTTT | TRBJ1-1 | TRBD1 | TRBV19 | .
CASSTGTQLPSSYEQYF | TGCGCCAGCAGCACCGGGACACAATTACCGAGCTCCTACGAGCAGTACTTC | TRBJ2-7 | . | TRBV5-1 | many
CASSQDPTGTYEQYF | TGTGCCAGCAGCCAAGATCCCACAGGGACCTACGAGCAGTACTTC | TRBJ2-7 | . | TRBV3-1 | .
CASSQEAGRTQYF | TGTGCCAGCAGCCAAGAGGCGGGGAGGACCCAGTACTTC | TRBJ2-5 | . | TRBV4-2 | .
CASSLSSSGTQETQYF | TGTGCCAGCAGCTTATCGTCTAGCGGAACTCAAGAGACCCAGTACTTC | TRBJ2-5 | TRBD2 | TRBV7-2 | .
CAWRGNAYNEQFF | TGTGCCTGGAGGGGGAATGCCTACAATGAGCAGTTCTTC | TRBJ2-1 | . | TRBV30 | .
CASSYRGVEDETQYF | TGTGCCAGCAGTTACCGAGGAGTGGAGGACGAGACCCAGTACTTC | TRBJ2-5 | . | TRBV6-5 | .
CASSKVRSKRYGYTF | TGTGCCAGCAGCAAAGTGAGGTCGAAACGATATGGCTACACCTTC | TRBJ1-2 | . | TRBV21-1 | few
CASSVANREGTEAFF | TGTGCCAGCAGCGTAGCTAATCGGGAGGGGACTGAAGCTTTCTTT | TRBJ1-1 | . | TRBV9 | few
CASSIGYGTANSPLHF | TGTGCCAGCAGCATTGGGTACGGGACAGCTAATTCACCCCTCCACTTT | TRBJ1-6 | TRBD1 | TRBV5-8 | few
CASSQVPTSGVKYTQYF | TGCGCCAGCAGCCAAGTTCCGACTAGCGGGGTAAAATATACGCAGTATTTT | TRBJ2-3 | TRBD2 | TRBV4-3 | few
CSARDSGIGETQYF | TGCAGTGCTAGAGATTCAGGGATTGGAGAGACCCAGTACTTC | TRBJ2-5 | . | TRBV20-1 | .
CASSSAASGEQYF | TGTGCCAGCAGTTCGGCGGCGTCGGGTGAGCAGTACTTC | TRBJ2-7 | . | TRBV27 | .
CSASTGADYEQYF | TGCAGTGCTAGTACAGGGGCGGATTACGAGCAGTACTTC | TRBJ2-7 | TRBD1 | TRBV20-1 | .
CSARDAFLLGEQFF | TGCAGTGCTAGAGACGCCTTCCTCCTGGGTGAGCAGTTCTTC | TRBJ2-1 | . | TRBV20-1 | many
CSATGTGIKETQYF | TGCAGTGCTACCGGGACAGGGATTAAAGAGACCCAGTACTTC | TRBJ2-5 | TRBD1 | TRBV20-1 | few
CASSLVAGGRTGELFF | TGTGCCAGCAGCTTGGTAGCGGGAGGACGGACCGGGGAGCTGTTTTTT | TRBJ2-2 | TRBD2 | TRBV7-2 | .
CSAGRDRVSGYTF | TGCAGTGCTGGCCGGGACAGGGTGAGCGGCTACACCTTC | TRBJ1-2 | TRBD1 | TRBV20-1 | .
CSARPSGRALYEQYF | TGCAGTGCTAGACCTAGCGGGAGGGCCCTCTACGAGCAGTACTTC | TRBJ2-7 | TRBD2 | TRBV20-1 | once
CASRTTAGTDPTGELFF | TGTGCCAGCAGGACAACAGCCGGGACAGATCCGACCGGGGAGCTGTTTTTT | TRBJ2-2 | TRBD1 | TRBV5-5 | few
CSARGGERYGYTF | TGCAGTGCTAGAGGGGGGGAACGATATGGCTACACCTTC | TRBJ1-2 | . | TRBV20-1 | few
CSASPHQRGYNEQFF | TGCAGTGCGAGTCCGCACCAGCGGGGATACAATGAGCAGTTCTTC | TRBJ2-1 | TRBD2 | TRBV20-1 | .
CSARGVGARETQYF | TGCAGTGCTAGGGGAGTGGGGGCGCGGGAGACCCAGTACTTC | TRBJ2-5 | . | TRBV20-1 | .